This T cell receptor (beta chain) was sequenced during a study of blood T cell repertoires in COVID-19. Study information: The analysed material was cDNA or gDNA that came from T cells, B-cell-depleted T cells, or PBMCs.

The assay was immunoSEQ multiplex PCR, and TCRdb's table has in-frame clones only and misses some. This sample has roughly 120,000 clones, with around three quarters found just once. The sample taken for sequencing was peripheral blood. The source of this sequence is a human donor in a cohort sampled during active or convalescent COVID-19.

CDR3 sequence (DNA): TGTGCCAGCAGTTACTCGATGTGGGGGGGTAGCAATGAGCAGTTCTTC. As protein: CASSYSMWGGSNEQFF. The chain uses TRBV6-5 and TRBJ2-1; 7 bases fit TRBD2. The CDR3 loop spans 16 amino acids. The V gene's germline CDR1 is MNHEY and CDR2 SVGAGI. V was clipped by 0 bases and J by 6 bases; unmatched bases: 8.